The rows below give T cell receptor beta chains drawn from one sample of a study of blood T cells in healthy people across ages. In TCRdb, the 5' RACE reads were re-called with MiXCR into one record per CDR3 protein. The repertoire has about 640,000 distinct CDR3 sequences, roughly 41% of them found once; the top ten carry around 30%. The sequenced sample was blood. The receptors shown here come from an elderly man in good health. The CDR3 runs from the conserved cysteine through the conserved F or W. Each record gives: J gene, CDR3 length, D gene, V gene, clone size, CDR3 DNA, CDR3 protein. D genes are given only for firm matches. A clone size is listed for some rows: how often the clone was seen (once, few, many), or a class if it is expanded.

j_gene: TRBJ2-5; len: 14; d_gene: TRBD2; v_gene: TRBV3-1; abundance: few; CDR3nt: TGTGCCAGCAGAGAGCGGGGGGGCGGAGAGACCCAGTACTTC; CDR3aa: CASRERGGGETQYF
j_gene: TRBJ2-5; len: 15; d_gene: TRBD2; v_gene: TRBV20-1; abundance: NA; CDR3nt: TGCAGTGCTAGGGCCATAGCGGGGGGGCCGAGGGAGCAGTACTTC; CDR3aa: CSARAIAGGPREQYF
j_gene: TRBJ2-7; len: 14; d_gene: TRBD2; v_gene: TRBV2; abundance: NA; CDR3nt: TGTGCCAGCAGCTTGGGACTAGCAGTGAGCGAGCAGTACTTC; CDR3aa: CASSLGLAVSEQYF
j_gene: TRBJ2-7; len: 16; d_gene: TRBD1; v_gene: TRBV20-1; abundance: NA; CDR3nt: TGCAGTGCTAGAACCTACCGGGACAGATTTTACAATGAGCAGTACTTC; CDR3aa: CSARTYRDRFYNEQYF
j_gene: TRBJ2-7; len: 15; d_gene: TRBD2; v_gene: TRBV7-2; abundance: NA; CDR3nt: TGTGCCAGCAGCCATGGACTAGCGGGAGGATACGAGCAGTACTTC; CDR3aa: CASSHGLAGGYEQYF
j_gene: TRBJ2-1; len: 13; d_gene: NA; v_gene: TRBV20-1; abundance: few; CDR3nt: TGCAGTGCCCTTCGTTCGGGAGAGAATGAGCAGTTCTTC; CDR3aa: CSALRSGENEQFF
j_gene: TRBJ2-7; len: 17; d_gene: NA; v_gene: TRBV6-1; abundance: NA; CDR3nt: TGTGCCAGCAGTGAATATGGCGGACGGGCCCTCTCCTACGAGCAGTACTTC; CDR3aa: CASSEYGGRALSYEQYF
j_gene: TRBJ2-7; len: 11; d_gene: NA; v_gene: TRBV12-3/TRBV12-4; abundance: few; CDR3nt: TGTGCCAGCGGGACTCAGCGCGAGCAGTACTTC; CDR3aa: CASGTQREQYF
j_gene: TRBJ2-2; len: 14; d_gene: TRBD2; v_gene: TRBV19; abundance: NA; CDR3nt: TGTGCCTCCGCTAGCGGTTATAACACCGGGGAGCTGTTTTTT; CDR3aa: CASASGYNTGELFF
j_gene: TRBJ2-3; len: 15; d_gene: TRBD2; v_gene: TRBV7-2; abundance: few; CDR3nt: TGTGCCAGCAGCCCTAGCGGGGGGAAAACAGATACGCAGTATTTT; CDR3aa: CASSPSGGKTDTQYF
j_gene: TRBJ1-3; len: 16; d_gene: NA; v_gene: TRBV9; abundance: NA; CDR3nt: TGTGCCAGCAGCGTCGACCATTTCCACTCTGGAAACACCATATATTTT; CDR3aa: CASSVDHFHSGNTIYF
j_gene: TRBJ2-1; len: 12; d_gene: NA; v_gene: TRBV29-1; abundance: many; CDR3nt: TGCAGCGTTGAAGGGAGGAGGGTTGAGCAGTTCTTC; CDR3aa: CSVEGRRVEQFF
j_gene: TRBJ2-3; len: 16; d_gene: TRBD2; v_gene: TRBV20-1; abundance: NA; CDR3nt: TGCAGTGCTAGGCCCCTAGCGGTATTCTCCACAGATACGCAGTATTTT; CDR3aa: CSARPLAVFSTDTQYF
j_gene: TRBJ1-5; len: 16; d_gene: NA; v_gene: TRBV5-6; abundance: NA; CDR3nt: TGTGCCAGCAGCTTGAACGGATCCCCCCGCGATCAGCCCCAGCATTTT; CDR3aa: CASSLNGSPRDQPQHF
j_gene: TRBJ1-2; len: 14; d_gene: NA; v_gene: TRBV7-2; abundance: many; CDR3nt: TGTGCCAGCAGCAATACCCGCGCAGGGGATGGCTACACCTTC; CDR3aa: CASSNTRAGDGYTF
j_gene: TRBJ2-3; len: 14; d_gene: NA; v_gene: TRBV9; abundance: NA; CDR3nt: TGTGCCAGCAGCGGATTCCGGGACACAGATACGCAGTATTTT; CDR3aa: CASSGFRDTDTQYF
j_gene: TRBJ2-5; len: 15; d_gene: TRBD1; v_gene: TRBV6-5; abundance: few; CDR3nt: TGTGCCAGCAGTTACTCGGCCAGGGGGCAAGAGACCCAGTACTTC; CDR3aa: CASSYSARGQETQYF
j_gene: TRBJ2-2; len: 13; d_gene: NA; v_gene: TRBV29-1; abundance: NA; CDR3nt: TGCAGCGGGGTGACTAGTGGCACCGGGGAGCTGTTTTTT; CDR3aa: CSGVTSGTGELFF
j_gene: TRBJ2-5; len: 15; d_gene: TRBD1; v_gene: TRBV3-1; abundance: NA; CDR3nt: TGTGCCAGCAGCCAAGAGACGGGACAGGTGGGGACCCAGTACTTC; CDR3aa: CASSQETGQVGTQYF
j_gene: TRBJ2-5; len: 16; d_gene: TRBD2; v_gene: TRBV5-5; abundance: NA; CDR3nt: TGTGCCAGCAGCTTGGGGGTAGCGGGAGGGCTGGCTGAGCAGTACTTC; CDR3aa: CASSLGVAGGLAEQYF
j_gene: TRBJ2-1; len: 15; d_gene: NA; v_gene: TRBV20-1; abundance: NA; CDR3nt: TGCAGTGCTAGAGATCTTCGGAGCTCCTACAATGAGCAGTTCTTC; CDR3aa: CSARDLRSSYNEQFF
j_gene: TRBJ2-3; len: 18; d_gene: NA; v_gene: TRBV6-5; abundance: NA; CDR3nt: TGTGCCAGCATTTCTGCCCGATCCCGGGATAGATCCACAGATACGCAGTATTTT; CDR3aa: CASISARSRDRSTDTQYF
j_gene: TRBJ1-5; len: 16; d_gene: NA; v_gene: TRBV2; abundance: few; CDR3nt: TGTGCCAGCAGCCCTGGACGGAGTCGGAGCAATCAGCCCCAGCATTTT; CDR3aa: CASSPGRSRSNQPQHF
j_gene: TRBJ2-7; len: 14; d_gene: NA; v_gene: TRBV7-2; abundance: many; CDR3nt: TGTGCCAGCAGCTTAGATTTCGCGGCTTACGAGCAGTACTTC; CDR3aa: CASSLDFAAYEQYF
j_gene: TRBJ2-3; len: 19; d_gene: TRBD2; v_gene: TRBV12-3/TRBV12-4; abundance: NA; CDR3nt: TGTGCCAGCAGTCTACCGGGACTAGCGGGAGGAGGGGCCACAGATACGCAGTATTTT; CDR3aa: CASSLPGLAGGGATDTQYF
j_gene: TRBJ2-7; len: 14; d_gene: TRBD2; v_gene: TRBV7-2; abundance: NA; CDR3nt: TGTGCCAGCAGCGGGGCGGGAGGGAATCGCGAGCAGTACTTC; CDR3aa: CASSGAGGNREQYF
j_gene: TRBJ2-7; len: 15; d_gene: NA; v_gene: TRBV4-3; abundance: NA; CDR3nt: TGCGCCAGCAGCCAATCACCGGGGTACCCCTACGAGCAGTACTTC; CDR3aa: CASSQSPGYPYEQYF
j_gene: TRBJ1-1; len: 14; d_gene: NA; v_gene: TRBV27; abundance: NA; CDR3nt: TGTGCCAGCAGTTTGAGGCGGGGGAGCACTGAAGCTTTCTTT; CDR3aa: CASSLRRGSTEAFF
j_gene: TRBJ2-7; len: 14; d_gene: NA; v_gene: TRBV7-2; abundance: NA; CDR3nt: TGTGCCAGCAGCCTCACCCGGGGCACTAACGAGCAGTACTTC; CDR3aa: CASSLTRGTNEQYF
j_gene: TRBJ2-3; len: 13; d_gene: TRBD1; v_gene: TRBV11-2; abundance: NA; CDR3nt: TGTGCCAGCAGCATAATACAGGGGGCAACGCAGTATTTT; CDR3aa: CASSIIQGATQYF
j_gene: TRBJ2-7; len: 14; d_gene: NA; v_gene: TRBV18; abundance: NA; CDR3nt: TGTGCCAGCTCACCGGTAGGTTTAGGCAACGAGCAGTACTTC; CDR3aa: CASSPVGLGNEQYF
j_gene: TRBJ1-2; len: 12; d_gene: NA; v_gene: TRBV30; abundance: once; CDR3nt: TGTGCCTGGAGGAGGCAGATCGATGGCTACACCTTC; CDR3aa: CAWRRQIDGYTF
j_gene: TRBJ2-5; len: 13; d_gene: NA; v_gene: TRBV7-9; abundance: NA; CDR3nt: TGTGCCAGCAGCGGGTCGGGGAAAGAGACCCAGTACTTC; CDR3aa: CASSGSGKETQYF
j_gene: TRBJ1-2; len: 14; d_gene: TRBD1; v_gene: TRBV20-1; abundance: once; CDR3nt: TGCAGTGCCGAGACAGGGGAAGGGAACTATGGCTACACCTTC; CDR3aa: CSAETGEGNYGYTF
j_gene: TRBJ2-2; len: 15; d_gene: NA; v_gene: TRBV7-2; abundance: few; CDR3nt: TGTGCCAGCAGCTTAGCCCAGGTCTATACCGGGGAGCTGTTTTTT; CDR3aa: CASSLAQVYTGELFF
j_gene: TRBJ1-1; len: 16; d_gene: TRBD1; v_gene: TRBV4-1; abundance: NA; CDR3nt: TGCGCCAGCAGCCAAGTGACAGGGGGGAGATTTGCTGAAGCTTTCTTT; CDR3aa: CASSQVTGGRFAEAFF
j_gene: TRBJ2-1; len: 13; d_gene: NA; v_gene: TRBV4-3; abundance: few; CDR3nt: TGCGCCAGCAGCCTCACGGGGCTATCTGAGCAGTTCTTC; CDR3aa: CASSLTGLSEQFF
j_gene: TRBJ1-4; len: 11; d_gene: NA; v_gene: TRBV29-1; abundance: many; CDR3nt: TGCAGCGGCCTCCGAGGGGAAAAACTGTTTTTT; CDR3aa: CSGLRGEKLFF
j_gene: TRBJ2-5; len: 13; d_gene: NA; v_gene: TRBV7-2; abundance: NA; CDR3nt: TGTGCCAGCAGCTCTCTCTACCGAGAGACCCAGTACTTC; CDR3aa: CASSSLYRETQYF
j_gene: TRBJ2-5; len: 19; d_gene: TRBD2; v_gene: TRBV4-2; abundance: NA; CDR3nt: TGTGCCAGCAGCCAAGATCGCCGGACTAGCGGGGGGGCAGGTGAGACCCAGTACTTC; CDR3aa: CASSQDRRTSGGAGETQYF
j_gene: TRBJ1-1; len: 13; d_gene: NA; v_gene: TRBV29-1; abundance: few; CDR3nt: TGCAGCGGAAACAGGGCCCCGAACACTGAAGCTTTCTTT; CDR3aa: CSGNRAPNTEAFF
j_gene: TRBJ2-3; len: 18; d_gene: TRBD2; v_gene: TRBV7-2; abundance: many; CDR3nt: TGTGCCAGCAGCTTAACCCGTAGCGGGAGTCCTAGCACAGATACGCAGTATTTT; CDR3aa: CASSLTRSGSPSTDTQYF
j_gene: TRBJ2-5; len: 13; d_gene: NA; v_gene: TRBV5-1; abundance: few; CDR3nt: TGCGCCAGCAGCTTGGTTTTAGGGGAGACCCAGTACTTC; CDR3aa: CASSLVLGETQYF
j_gene: TRBJ2-1; len: 15; d_gene: TRBD2; v_gene: TRBV27; abundance: NA; CDR3nt: TGTGCCAGCGGATATTTGGTAGCGGGAGACAATGAGCAGTTCTTC; CDR3aa: CASGYLVAGDNEQFF
j_gene: TRBJ1-2; len: 16; d_gene: NA; v_gene: TRBV4-3; abundance: NA; CDR3nt: TGCGCCAGCAGCCAAGGGGCTCCTAGGGCCTACCATGGCTACACCTTC; CDR3aa: CASSQGAPRAYHGYTF
j_gene: TRBJ2-7; len: 14; d_gene: NA; v_gene: TRBV20-1; abundance: few; CDR3nt: TGCAGTGCTTTGGGGCCCACTAATTCCTACGAGCAGTACTTC; CDR3aa: CSALGPTNSYEQYF
j_gene: TRBJ2-7; len: 16; d_gene: TRBD1; v_gene: TRBV5-1; abundance: few; CDR3nt: TGCGCCAGCAGCTTACTAATATCAGGGACAGGGAAGGAGCAGTACTTC; CDR3aa: CASSLLISGTGKEQYF
j_gene: TRBJ2-1; len: 13; d_gene: NA; v_gene: TRBV7-2; abundance: few; CDR3nt: TGTGCCAGCAGCTCCCGCTCCTACAATGAGCAGTTCTTC; CDR3aa: CASSSRSYNEQFF
j_gene: TRBJ2-5; len: 12; d_gene: NA; v_gene: TRBV29-1; abundance: many; CDR3nt: TGCAGCGGTGCCCAGGGGAAAGAGACCCAGTACTTC; CDR3aa: CSGAQGKETQYF
j_gene: TRBJ2-6; len: 22; d_gene: NA; v_gene: TRBV2; abundance: NA; CDR3nt: TGTGCCAGCAGTGAAGCGGGTTCTGACAGTAGTGGGGTTTGGTCTGGGGCCAACGTCCTGACTTTC; CDR3aa: CASSEAGSDSSGVWSGANVLTF